The rows below give T cell receptor beta chains drawn from one sample of a study of cytomegalovirus exposure and HLA in healthy donors. The method was immunoSEQ multiplex PCR; TCRdb's version includes in-frame clones alone and lacks a portion of them. Of 130,000 to 150,000 clones in the sample, almost 80% were seen once. Source material: PBMCs. All receptors come from a woman in her thirties or forties in good health and CMV-seropositive. Each CDR3 is given with its conserved first and last residue. The order of the fields is J gene, D gene, clone size, V gene, CDR3 DNA, CDR3 protein. A D gene is named only where the DNA matches it firmly. A clone size is listed for some rows: how often the clone was seen (once, few, many), or a class if it is expanded.

j_call: TRBJ1-6
d_call: NA
clone_size: NA
v_call: TRBV25-1
cdr3_nt: TGTGCCAGCAGCCCCCCGGTTCTTAATTCACCCCTCCACTTT
cdr3_aa: CASSPPVLNSPLHF

j_call: TRBJ2-1
d_call: TRBD2
clone_size: NA
v_call: TRBV19
cdr3_nt: TGTGCCAGTAGTATTCTAGCGGGGGGCGGTGAGCAGTTCTTC
cdr3_aa: CASSILAGGGEQFF

j_call: TRBJ2-1
d_call: TRBD1
clone_size: NA
v_call: TRBV19
cdr3_nt: TGTGCCAGTAGTCCCGTAAGACAGGGGTCGTACAATGAGCAGTTCTTC
cdr3_aa: CASSPVRQGSYNEQFF

j_call: TRBJ2-5
d_call: TRBD2
clone_size: NA
v_call: TRBV5-1
cdr3_nt: TGCGCCAGCAGCTTTCTAGCGGGGGGGAAAGAGACCCAGTACTTC
cdr3_aa: CASSFLAGGKETQYF

j_call: TRBJ2-7
d_call: NA
clone_size: once
v_call: TRBV4-1
cdr3_nt: TGCGCCAGCAGCCAAGAAGAGGGGGGGGACTACGAGCAGTACTTC
cdr3_aa: CASSQEEGGDYEQYF

j_call: TRBJ2-7
d_call: TRBD2
clone_size: NA
v_call: TRBV5-1
cdr3_nt: TGCGCCAGCAGCTTGGCTGTTAGCGGGACCTACGAGCAGTACTTC
cdr3_aa: CASSLAVSGTYEQYF

j_call: TRBJ2-1
d_call: TRBD1
clone_size: NA
v_call: TRBV6-5
cdr3_nt: TGTGCCAGCAGCCAGACAGGGCTCAGGGTCGAGCAGTTCTTC
cdr3_aa: CASSQTGLRVEQFF

j_call: TRBJ2-2
d_call: TRBD1
clone_size: few
v_call: TRBV9
cdr3_nt: TGTGCCAGCAGCCCTATGACAGGGGGAGGCACCGGGGAGCTGTTTTTT
cdr3_aa: CASSPMTGGGTGELFF

j_call: TRBJ2-2
d_call: TRBD2
clone_size: NA
v_call: TRBV9
cdr3_nt: TGTGCCAGCAGCGTAGTAAGGGGGTACCGACTAGCGGAGAACACCGGGGAGCTGTTTTTT
cdr3_aa: CASSVVRGYRLAENTGELFF

j_call: TRBJ1-3
d_call: NA
clone_size: NA
v_call: TRBV6-1
cdr3_nt: TGTGCCAGCAGTGGACAGCACTCTGGAAACACCATATATTTT
cdr3_aa: CASSGQHSGNTIYF

j_call: TRBJ1-3
d_call: NA
clone_size: NA
v_call: TRBV5-6
cdr3_nt: TGTGCCAGCAGCTTGGACAGGAGCTCTGGAAACACCATATATTTT
cdr3_aa: CASSLDRSSGNTIYF

j_call: TRBJ1-2
d_call: TRBD1
clone_size: few
v_call: TRBV5-5
cdr3_nt: TGTGCCAGCAGCCACAAACAGGGGGCCTATGGCTACACCTTC
cdr3_aa: CASSHKQGAYGYTF

j_call: TRBJ2-7
d_call: TRBD1
clone_size: NA
v_call: TRBV7-9
cdr3_nt: TGTGCCAGCAGCCAACTGACAGGGGCTATAAACGAGCAGTACTTC
cdr3_aa: CASSQLTGAINEQYF

j_call: TRBJ1-6
d_call: NA
clone_size: NA
v_call: TRBV19
cdr3_nt: TGTGCCAGTAGGCCCCAGGCCAGCAATAATTCACCCCTCCACTTT
cdr3_aa: CASRPQASNNSPLHF

j_call: TRBJ1-5
d_call: NA
clone_size: once
v_call: TRBV9
cdr3_nt: TGTGCCAGCAGCGTGTGGGGGGAAGGTCAGCCCCAGCATTTT
cdr3_aa: CASSVWGEGQPQHF

j_call: TRBJ2-7
d_call: TRBD1
clone_size: NA
v_call: TRBV5-4
cdr3_nt: TGTGCCAGCAGCAACCGACAGGGGACCTACGAGCAGTACTTC
cdr3_aa: CASSNRQGTYEQYF

j_call: TRBJ1-2
d_call: TRBD1
clone_size: NA
v_call: TRBV19
cdr3_nt: TGTGCCAGTGTATACCCGACAGGGGCATCTAACTATGGCTACACCTTC
cdr3_aa: CASVYPTGASNYGYTF

j_call: TRBJ2-1
d_call: NA
clone_size: NA
v_call: TRBV2
cdr3_nt: TGTGCCAGCAGCGCGACAGACAATGAGCAGTTCTTC
cdr3_aa: CASSATDNEQFF

j_call: TRBJ2-1
d_call: TRBD2
clone_size: NA
v_call: TRBV10-1
cdr3_nt: TGCGCCAGCAGTGAGGCGAGCGGGGGGGCACAACAGTTCTTC
cdr3_aa: CASSEASGGAQQFF

j_call: TRBJ1-2
d_call: TRBD1
clone_size: NA
v_call: TRBV7-9
cdr3_nt: TGTGCCAGCAGCTTAACGACAGGGACGTTCTATGGCTACACCTTC
cdr3_aa: CASSLTTGTFYGYTF

j_call: TRBJ2-7
d_call: NA
clone_size: NA
v_call: TRBV27
cdr3_nt: TGTGCCAGCAGTTTATCCCAGGGGTTTGGCGAGCAGTACTTC
cdr3_aa: CASSLSQGFGEQYF

j_call: TRBJ2-1
d_call: TRBD2
clone_size: NA
v_call: TRBV5-1
cdr3_nt: TGCGCCAGCAGCTTCAAGAGACTAGCGGGGGGTATCAATGAGCAGTTCTTC
cdr3_aa: CASSFKRLAGGINEQFF

j_call: TRBJ1-1
d_call: TRBD1
clone_size: NA
v_call: TRBV2
cdr3_nt: TGTGCCAGCAGGGCAGACAGGGGAGCTTTCTTT
cdr3_aa: CASRADRGAFF

j_call: TRBJ2-3
d_call: NA
clone_size: few
v_call: TRBV5-1
cdr3_nt: TGCGCCAGCACCCATAGAGGGAGCACAGATACGCAGTATTTT
cdr3_aa: CASTHRGSTDTQYF

j_call: TRBJ1-6
d_call: TRBD1
clone_size: NA
v_call: TRBV6-1
cdr3_nt: TGTGCCAGCGGAGGGACAGACAGTTCACCCCTCCACTTT
cdr3_aa: CASGGTDSSPLHF

j_call: TRBJ1-2
d_call: NA
clone_size: NA
v_call: TRBV5-4
cdr3_nt: TGTGCCAGCAGCTCCCCAACCGAGGACACCGTTAGTGGCTACACCTTC
cdr3_aa: CASSSPTEDTVSGYTF

j_call: TRBJ2-1
d_call: NA
clone_size: few
v_call: TRBV4-1
cdr3_nt: TGCGCCAGCAGCCAAGTTCCGGTTAGCAATGAGCAGTTCTTC
cdr3_aa: CASSQVPVSNEQFF

j_call: TRBJ1-1
d_call: TRBD1
clone_size: NA
v_call: TRBV10-3
cdr3_nt: TGTGCCATCAGGGAACAAGGGACAGCTGAAGCTTTCTTT
cdr3_aa: CAIREQGTAEAFF

j_call: TRBJ1-4
d_call: NA
clone_size: NA
v_call: TRBV7-9
cdr3_nt: TGTGCCAGCAGCGGGCAGGGTCTGACTAATGAAAAACTGTTTTTT
cdr3_aa: CASSGQGLTNEKLFF

j_call: TRBJ2-7
d_call: NA
clone_size: NA
v_call: TRBV28
cdr3_nt: TGTGCCAGCAGAAGACAGATTTCTTACGAGCAGTACTTC
cdr3_aa: CASRRQISYEQYF

j_call: TRBJ2-1
d_call: NA
clone_size: NA
v_call: TRBV9
cdr3_nt: TGTGCCAGCAGCGCGACTTTAAACTACAATGAGCAGTTCTTC
cdr3_aa: CASSATLNYNEQFF

j_call: TRBJ2-7
d_call: NA
clone_size: NA
v_call: TRBV11-2
cdr3_nt: TGTGCCAGCAGGACAGTGGGGACCTACGAGCAGTACTTC
cdr3_aa: CASRTVGTYEQYF

j_call: TRBJ2-3
d_call: TRBD2
clone_size: NA
v_call: TRBV27
cdr3_nt: TGTGCCAGCGGGCCAACTAGCGGGTTTGATACGCAGTATTTT
cdr3_aa: CASGPTSGFDTQYF

j_call: TRBJ2-2
d_call: TRBD2
clone_size: NA
v_call: TRBV19
cdr3_nt: TGTGCCAGTCGGGGGGGCGGGCCCGGGGAGCTGTTTTTT
cdr3_aa: CASRGGGPGELFF

j_call: TRBJ1-1
d_call: NA
clone_size: NA
v_call: TRBV5-6
cdr3_nt: TGTGCCAGCAGCCTCCGGTCTACCACTGAAGCTTTCTTT
cdr3_aa: CASSLRSTTEAFF

j_call: TRBJ1-2
d_call: NA
clone_size: NA
v_call: TRBV6-1
cdr3_nt: TGTGCCAGCAGGAACAGCTATGGCTACACCTTC
cdr3_aa: CASRNSYGYTF

j_call: TRBJ2-1
d_call: TRBD2
clone_size: NA
v_call: TRBV28
cdr3_nt: TGTGCCAGCAGTTTACTTGGGGGGGGTACTTCCTACAATGAGCAGTTCTTC
cdr3_aa: CASSLLGGGTSYNEQFF

j_call: TRBJ1-6
d_call: NA
clone_size: NA
v_call: TRBV5-1
cdr3_nt: TGCGCCAGCAGCTTGGAACGGTATAATTCACCCCTCCACTTT
cdr3_aa: CASSLERYNSPLHF

j_call: TRBJ1-5
d_call: TRBD1
clone_size: NA
v_call: TRBV28
cdr3_nt: TGCGCAGGGGGCTCCGGTCAGCCCCAGCATTTT
cdr3_aa: CAGGSGQPQHF

j_call: TRBJ1-1
d_call: TRBD1
clone_size: once
v_call: TRBV15
cdr3_nt: TGTGCCACCAGCAGTCCCGGACAGGCCATTTCGAACACTGAAGCTTTCTTT
cdr3_aa: CATSSPGQAISNTEAFF

j_call: TRBJ1-1
d_call: NA
clone_size: NA
v_call: TRBV28
cdr3_nt: TGTGCCAGCAGTTTAGTGGGGGCCGCTTTCTTT
cdr3_aa: CASSLVGAAFF

j_call: TRBJ1-2
d_call: TRBD1
clone_size: NA
v_call: TRBV2
cdr3_nt: TGTGCCGGATCAGGGGGCGCTGGTTATGGCTACACCTTC
cdr3_aa: CAGSGGAGYGYTF

j_call: TRBJ1-2
d_call: NA
clone_size: NA
v_call: TRBV5-1
cdr3_nt: TGCGCCAGCAGCGAGCCGCTTAACTATGGCTACACCTTC
cdr3_aa: CASSEPLNYGYTF